This passage covers 19 T cell receptor beta chains from one sample sequenced in a study of blood T cells in healthy people across ages. Primed by a sample-barcoded 5' primer and a J-beta primer mix, a second PCR proceeded for roughly 7 to 11 cycles. In TCRdb, the 5' RACE reads were re-called with MiXCR into one record per CDR3 protein. Of about 800,000 distinct CDR3 sequences listed, 55% to 75% are singletons. Sequencing input: blood. These receptors originate from a young man in good health.

This clonotype was counted only a few times. This chain links TRBV6-5 with TRBJ1-2, with TRBD1 matching over 7 bases. The length of the CDR3 is 16 residues. Unmatched junction bases numbered 12, after V lost 4 bases and J lost 4 bases. The V gene's germline CDR1 is MNHEY and CDR2 SVGAGI. The CDR3 nucleotides read TGTGCCAGCAGTTTCACCGGGACAGCGGGTCCCTATGGCTACACCTTC. It translates to CASSFTGTAGPYGYTF.

J is TRBJ1-1 and V is TRBV9; 7 nucleotides match TRBD1. The junction had 4 bases not matched to a gene; V was cut back by 2 bases and J by 3 bases. The germline gives CDR1 SGDLS, CDR2 YYNGEE. This CDR3 is built from 14 residues. CDR3 in amino acids: CASSVQGVDTEAFF. The CDR3, as DNA: TGTGCCAGCAGCGTTCAGGGGGTGGACACTGAAGCTTTCTTT.

The chain couples TRBV12-3 or TRBV12-4 to TRBJ2-5, with 8 nucleotides matching TRBD2. The J segment lost 5 bases and the V segment lost 5 bases, leaving 13 bases of the junction unmatched. The CDR3 has 16 residues. The CDR3 loop is CASSNTGGLQVETQYF. The CDR3, as DNA: TGTGCCAGCAGTAACACGGGGGGGCTCCAGGTGGAGACCCAGTACTTC.

J is TRBJ2-1 and V is TRBV11-3, with D possibly being TRBD2 (6 bases). This CDR3 is built from 17 residues. In germline, CDR1 is SGHNT, CDR2 YENEEA. Trimming removed 1 base at V and 0 bases at J, with 13 bases between. CDR3 bases: TGTGCCAGCAGCTTAGCCGCCGGGAGAAGCTCCTACAATGAGCAGTTCTTC. Encoded protein: CASSLAAGRSSYNEQFF. Supplemented by reference TRBV11-3 and TRBJ2-1, the full variable domain reads EAGVVQSPRYKIIEKKQPVAFWCNPISGHNTLYWYLQNLGQGPELLIRYENEEAVDDSQLPKDRFSAERLKGVDSTLKIQPAELGDSAVYLCASSLAAGRSSYNEQFFGPGTRLTVL.

The chain uses TRBV4-3 and TRBJ2-1, with a possible D match to TRBD2 (5 bases). The CDR3 sequence is 15 residues long. Germline-derived CDR1 and CDR2 are LGHNA and YSLEER. Deletions cut 4 bases from V and 8 bases from J, with 18 bases between. DNA for the CDR3: TGCGCCAGCAGCCTACAGCGGAAGACTTACGATGAGCAGTTCTTC. This codes for CASSLQRKTYDEQFF.

This chain joins TRBV7-2 and TRBJ1-2; tentatively, D is TRBD1 (5 bases). V was clipped by 1 base and J by 8 bases, with 14 bases between them. Germline V gene lookup returns CDR1 SGHTA and CDR2 FQGNSA. The length of the CDR3 is 14 residues. DNA for the CDR3: TGTGCCAGCAGCTTAGTGATGGGGCCACGGGGCTACACCTTC. Translation gives CASSLVMGPRGYTF.

The V call is TRBV29-1, the J call TRBJ2-5; D is undetermined. CDR1 and CDR2 (germline): SQVTM, ANQGSEA. CDR3 length equals 12 residues. Deletions cut 6 bases from V and 5 bases from J, with 13 bases between. CDR3 region: CSVAEGRETQYF. CDR3 sequence (DNA): TGCAGCGTAGCTGAAGGCAGGGAGACCCAGTACTTC.

The CDR3, as DNA: TGTGCCAGCCAGAGGGGGGATGAAGAGACCCAGTACTTC. It specifies CASQRGDEETQYF. The chain uses TRBV25-1 and TRBJ2-5; D is perhaps TRBD1 or TRBD2 (6 bases each). This CDR3 comprises 13 residues. CDR1 is MGHDK and CDR2 is SYGVNS in the germline V gene. The ends were cut back, 8 bases at V and 3 bases at J, with 13 bases in the middle.

The chain uses TRBV20-1 and TRBJ2-4; TRBD1 or TRBD2 may be the D gene (5 bases each). Germline V lookup: CDR1 DFQATT, CDR2 SNEGSKA (reference sequence). Trimming took 5 bases from V and 0 from J, leaving 11 bases between them. CDR3 length equals 14 residues. This chain's CDR3 is CSALPGTAKNIQYF. DNA of the CDR3: TGCAGTGCTCTTCCCGGGACAGCCAAAAACATTCAGTACTTC.

The chain links TRBV5-1 to TRBJ1-5, with D possibly TRBD1 on 6 matching bases. Germline V CDR1 and CDR2: SGHRS, YFSETQ. V was trimmed by 3 bases and J by 7 bases, leaving 11 bases between them. This CDR3 has 13 amino acids. The CDR3 region has the DNA TGCGCCAGCAGCTCTCTGACAGGCCAGCCCCAGCATTTT. Translated: CASSSLTGQPQHF.

J is TRBJ1-1 and V is TRBV4-3; tentative D call: TRBD1 (5 bases). The CDR3 is 15 amino acids. The V gene lost 1 base and the J gene lost 7 bases, with 16 bases spanning the gap. Germline V gene data show CDR1 as LGHNA and CDR2 as YSLEER. CDR3 nucleotides: TGCGCCAGCAGCCAAGGCCTAACAGGAGTGGGTGAAGCTTTCTTT. This gives the protein CASSQGLTGVGEAFF.

This rearrangement joins TRBV20-1 to TRBJ2-1, with D tentatively TRBD1 or TRBD2 (5 bases each). With 3 bases removed from V and 8 bases from J, the gap between germline ends came to 23 bases. The CDR3 covers 16 residues. CDR1 and CDR2 from the germline V gene are DFQATT and SNEGSKA (reference sequence). The CDR3 nucleotides are TGCAGTGCTAGGGTTATTGGGGGAGTGATGAGAGATGAGCAGTTCTTC. It is translated as CSARVIGGVMRDEQFF.

Details on this clonotype: Its ends do not fully match the called genes, so a read error is possible. The chain couples TRBV7-2 to TRBJ1-4, with 8 bases identical to TRBD1. This CDR3 has 14 residues. In germline, CDR1 is SGHTA, CDR2 FQGNSA. The CDR3 spells CAGSRQGKDEKLFF. The CDR3 nucleotides are TGTGCCGGCAGCCGACAGGGGAAGGACGAAAAACTGTTTTTT.

This clonotype showed up just a few times. The chain has TRBV28 and TRBJ2-7; D possibly uses TRBD1 or TRBD2 (5 bases each). This CDR3 has 16 residues. The germline V and J ends were trimmed by 5 bases and 3 bases, with 20 bases remaining between them. Germline values: CDR1 MDHEN, CDR2 SYDVKM. DNA for the CDR3: TGTGCCAGCAGTCCCCCGGGGCGAGAAAATTTCTACGAGCAGTACTTC. This gives the protein CASSPPGRENFYEQYF.

This rearrangement joins TRBV5-1 to TRBJ2-5; TRBD1 matches at 7 bases. Germline values: CDR1 SGHRS, CDR2 YFSETQ. The J segment lost 2 bases and the V segment lost 0 bases, leaving 4 bases of the junction unmatched. CDR3 size: 15 residues. The DNA for the CDR3 is TGCGCCAGCAGCTTGGAACAGGGGTTTCAAGAGACCCAGTACTTC. This gives the protein CASSLEQGFQETQYF. Together with reference TRBV5-1 and TRBJ2-5, the CDR3 gives the full variable domain: KAGVTQTPRYLIKTRGQQVTLSCSPISGHRSVSWYQQTPGQGLQFLFEYFSETQRNKGNFPGRFSGRQFSNSRSEMNVSTLELGDSALYLCASSLEQGFQETQYFGPGTRLLVL.

This clonotype was detected only a few times. In DNA, the CDR3 is TGTGCCAGCAGTTTCGCGGGAGATACGCAGTATTTT. Residues: CASSFAGDTQYF. The rearrangement links TRBV12-3 or TRBV12-4 to TRBJ2-3, with D maybe TRBD2 (5 bases). The CDR3 has 12 amino acids. V was pared by 3 bases and J by 5 bases, with 6 bases between.

Worth noting for this clonotype: Sequence at one end of the junction differs from germline and may be a read error. The genes are TRBV30 and TRBJ1-2; D is perhaps TRBD1 (5 bases). This CDR3 is 14 amino acids long. Germline values: CDR1 GTSNPN, CDR2 SVGIG (reference sequence). The CDR3 sequence is CAWRRDRSIYGCTF. CDR3 nucleotide sequence: TGTGCCTGGAGAAGGGACCGCTCGATCTATGGCTGCACCTTC.

The rearrangement links TRBV21-1 to TRBJ2-5; the tabulated D call, TRBD1, remains unverified against the DNA. TRBV21-1 is a pseudogene. CDR3 length equals 14 residues. The CDR3 DNA is TGTGCCAGCAGTTGGGACAGTCGAATTGAGACCCAGTACTTC. Amino acid sequence: CASSWDSRIETQYF.

The CDR3: CASSYHGSGSNQPQHF. CDR3 DNA sequence: TGTGCCAGCAGTTACCACGGATCTGGGAGCAATCAGCCCCAGCATTTT. The chain uses TRBV6-2 or TRBV6-3 and TRBJ1-5; unclear D gene. Between the trimmed V and J ends, which lost 2 bases and 1 base, there was a span of 12 bases. CDR1 is MNHEY and CDR2 is SVGEGT in the germline V gene. The CDR3 sequence is 16 residues long.